What follows describes a single T cell receptor beta chain. Its antigen is not yet known. The junction and the germline gene differ at one end; a read error may be behind it. Without any cell sorting, total RNA and DNA were co-extracted from about 20-30 mg of bulk tissue using the AllPrep DNA/RNA mini kit. Between late 2015 and March 2016, a handful of patients in China with histopathologically diagnosed primary liver carcinoma had surgical resection. Patients had chronic HBV infection and were treatment-naive at sampling. Five spatially separated regions were sampled per tumor: superior, inferior, left-lateral and right-lateral poles, plus the tumor centre. Histological examination found more than 75% viable tumor cells in every tumor sample. Fresh tumor and adjacent tissue pieces were bisected; one half was stored in RNAlater at -80°C, the other sent for histology. These data are taken from a study of tumor-infiltrating lymphocytes in primary liver carcinoma (dated by TCRdb to 2016 to 2017). Regarding the research as a whole: Of the five patients (three men and two women, aged 30 to 69 years), four had hepatocellular carcinoma and one had combined HCC and intrahepatic cholangiocarcinoma. The five patients had tumors of stage T1-T3 N0M0, with maximum diameters ranging from 4.2 to 10 cm. Reproducibility between technical replicate repertoires was high, with correlation coefficients above 0.95 and mean shared-clone rates approximately 0.91. Agilent mRNA microarray profiling was performed on the 20 to 25 tumor region samples to relate TCRbeta repertoire diversity to the local molecular phenotype. Each sample produced about 3.5 to 7.13 million productive TCRbeta reads, and read depth showed no significant difference between tissue types. A total of about 35 specimens from 5 patients underwent TCRbeta repertoire sequencing, comprising 25 or so tumor regions, 5 adjacent noncancerous liver tissues and 5 peripheral blood samples. TCRbeta repertoire sequencing, expression microarrays and whole-exome sequencing were combined in the study across five regions of each liver tumor, with adjacent normal tissue and blood also included. Summary of the overall study and its limitations: Only roughly 8-25% of top clones appeared in all five regions of a tumor, which suggests that tumor-infiltrating T cells are spatially heterogeneous. The study included only five patients, and the authors note findings should be validated in a larger study. Only the TCR beta chain was sequenced, so true repertoire diversity is likely underestimated because unpaired alpha chains were not captured. Pairs of tumor regions showed greater repertoire overlap (mean about 36%) than tumor-adjacent pairs (approximately 17%) or tumor-blood pairs (around 15%), which is consistent with antigen-driven expansion. Bulk unsorted samples precluded comparing CD4+ and CD8+ T cell repertoires. The top 250 clones made up a significantly larger repertoire fraction in tumors than in blood (p = 0.039).

Starting from 500 to 600 ng total RNA, TCRbeta-specific cDNA was produced by reverse transcription with a constant-region primer and ProtoScript II reverse transcriptase. Construction of the TCRbeta libraries relied on three nested rounds of multiplex PCR, following a slightly modified ARM-PCR procedure. Each of the first two PCR rounds ran for 9 to 10 cycles using multiplex TRBV1-TRBV30 forward primers together with a Cbeta reverse primer. Sample barcodes and Illumina adapters were added in a final 25-cycle PCR with Deep VentR polymerase. Before sequencing, amplicons between 200 and 500 bp were purified from gel using a QIAquick gel extraction kit. TCRbeta amplicons were sequenced on an Illumina HiSeq 2500 with 250-bp paired-end reads. The source study handled its data this way. To recover full CDR3 sequences, reads were quality-trimmed using Trimmomatic v0.33 and paired reads were then merged using FLASH v1.2.11. V, D and J germline segments were assigned to the rearranged TCRbeta sequences using MiGEC v1.2.1b. VDJtools v1.0.0 computed clonotype statistics and Shannon-Wiener diversity indices. Except for diversity analysis, only each sample's 250 most abundant clonotypes were used in subsequent analyses to reduce sampling bias. TCRdb ran its own pipeline on the public reads, namely fastp trimming at Q25 and MiXCR clone calling, and kept in-frame beta chains. Each record represents a unique CDR3 protein, reported with the most common genes and DNA among its rows. The V and J calls shown here were made by TCRdb, not taken from the authors' results. This sample has around 190,000 distinct CDR3 sequences in its table, and around four fifths of those were observed once. The biggest ten clones account for over 15% of the sample.

From the germline V gene, CDR1 is KGHDR and CDR2 is SFDVKD. The CDR3 has 15 amino acids, counting the end cysteine and phenylalanine. The DNA shown is the 45-base CDR3, in frame from base 1. This chain joins TRBV24-1 to TRBJ2-3, with the D assignment possibly TRBD1 or TRBD2, given 5 matching bases for each. The material sequenced was tumor tissue from primary liver carcinoma. This sequence was found in a man between 40 and 49 years old with primary liver carcinoma and hepatitis B virus infection. The DNA sequence is TGTGTCACCAGTCGGGGCGGCATCACATCAGATACGCAGTATTTT. This codes for CVTSRGGITSDTQYF.